These 8 T cell receptor beta chains were sequenced from one sample in a study of T cell repertoires in cytomegalovirus infection. These TCRs' antigens remain unknown. A single record per CDR3 protein comes from TCRdb applying MiXCR to the reads. The sample has about 890,000 distinct CDR3 sequences, 31% seen once. Sequencing used cultured CD8+ T cells from PBMCs, obtained from culture after CMV antigen stimulation. These receptors all stem from a human donor in good health (CMV status not recorded). Some clones in this sample may be carry-over from other donors' samples.

This clonotype was recorded at least ten times. This chain connects TRBV7-2 to TRBJ2-1; TRBD1 or TRBD2 may be the D gene (5 bases each). This CDR3 spans 16 amino acids. V lost 5 bases to trimming and J lost 10 bases, with 24 bases between them. Germline V gives CDR1 SGHTA, CDR2 FQGNSA. The CDR3 spells CASSRTMATGRLEQFF. CDR3 nucleotides: TGTGCCAGCAGCCGCACAATGGCTACGGGACGGTTGGAGCAGTTCTTC.

This chain links TRBV20-1 with TRBJ2-2; TRBD2 aligns across 13 bases. Germline CDR1 DFQATT, CDR2 SNEGSKA (reference sequence). There are 17 residues in the CDR3. V trimming: 0 bases; J trimming: 4 bases; junction bases outside the gene matches: 5. The DNA of the CDR3 is TGCAGTGCTAGAGACTCCGGGACTAGCGGGGTCACCGGGGAGCTGTTTTTT. This translates into CSARDSGTSGVTGELFF.

As to this clonotype: A much larger clone differs by one base, so this may be a read error. The chain couples TRBV12-3 or TRBV12-4 to TRBJ1-1; D is perhaps TRBD1 (6 bases). The CDR3 contains 13 residues. The V end lost 7 bases, the J end lost 10 bases, and 19 bases lay between the germline ends. This CDR3 is CASTLQGIRGAFF. DNA for the CDR3: TGTGCCAGCACCCTTCAGGGGATACGTGGAGCTTTCTTT.

V gene TRBV20-1 combines with J gene TRBJ2-3, with D possibly being TRBD1 (6 bases). The CDR3 is made up of 12 amino acids. V lost 4 bases to trimming and J lost 3 bases, with 8 bases between them. Germline V lookup: CDR1 DFQATT, CDR2 SNEGSKA (reference sequence). The CDR3, as DNA: TGCAGTGCTAATGGACAGACAGATACGCAGTATTTT. It codes for CSANGQTDTQYF.

The rearrangement links TRBV2 to TRBJ1-1; D gene ambiguous. The CDR3 loop spans 14 amino acids. CDR1 is SNHLY, CDR2 FYNNEI, per germline. V was cut by 0 bases and J by 0 bases, with 5 bases left in between. In nucleotides, the CDR3 is TGTGCCAGCAGTGAAGCTCAAGTGAACACTGAAGCTTTCTTT. Translating it yields CASSEAQVNTEAFF.

In regard to this clonotype: A much larger clone differs by one base, so this may be a read error. The chain recombines TRBV7-8 with TRBJ2-1; 7 bases align to TRBD2. CDR3 length equals 17 residues. CDR1 and CDR2 from the germline V gene are SGHVS and FQNEAQ. V shed 2 bases, J shed 5 bases, and the junction held 12 bases outside the gene matches. As DNA, the CDR3 is TGTGCCAGCAGCTTAAACAGCCCCAGCGGGACCCACAATGAGCAGTTCTTC. Translating gives CASSLNSPSGTHNEQFF.

The genes are TRBV6-5 and TRBJ1-2; 9 bases are a match to TRBD1. Trimming took 2 bases from V and 3 from J; bases not matched to a gene: 13. Germline V CDR1 and CDR2: MNHEY, SVGAGI. The CDR3 covers 18 residues. The DNA for the CDR3 is TGTGCCAGCAGTTACGCGTATTTCCCGGGACAGGGAGACTATGGCTACACCTTC. Its protein product is CASSYAYFPGQGDYGYTF.

On this clonotype: The junction departs from the called germline gene at one end, perhaps through a read error. The V gene is TRBV7-9, the J gene TRBJ1-1, with 7 bases aligning to TRBD1. Germline V gene sequence: CDR1 SEHNR, CDR2 FQNEAQ (reference sequence). This CDR3 is 15 amino acids long. The CDR3 protein is CTSSLGRGRNTEAFF. The CDR3, as DNA: TGTACCAGCAGCTTAGGGAGGGGGCGGAACACTGAAGCTTTCTTT.